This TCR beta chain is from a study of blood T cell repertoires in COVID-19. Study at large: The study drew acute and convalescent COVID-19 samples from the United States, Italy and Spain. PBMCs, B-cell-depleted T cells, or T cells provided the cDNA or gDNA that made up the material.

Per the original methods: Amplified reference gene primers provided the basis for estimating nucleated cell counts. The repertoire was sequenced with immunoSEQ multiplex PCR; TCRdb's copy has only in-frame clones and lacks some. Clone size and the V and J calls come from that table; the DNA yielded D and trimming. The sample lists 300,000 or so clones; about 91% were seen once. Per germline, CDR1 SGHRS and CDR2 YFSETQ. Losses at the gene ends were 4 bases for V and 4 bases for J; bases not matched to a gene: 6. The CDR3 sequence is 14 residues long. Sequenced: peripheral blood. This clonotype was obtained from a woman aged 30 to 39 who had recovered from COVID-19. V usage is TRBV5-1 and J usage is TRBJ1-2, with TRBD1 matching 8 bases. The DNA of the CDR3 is TGCGCCAGCAGCCCCTCGGGACAGGTCTATGGCTACACCTTC. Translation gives CASSPSGQVYGYTF.